This T cell receptor (beta chain) emerged from a study of early stage breast cancer tumors. For the study at large: About 80% of the 16 invasive tumors were ER+, PR+ and HER2-. Study results and caveats: Functional markers like CD4, CD8 and FOXP3 were missed in bulk sequencing.

The repertoire was sequenced with immunoSEQ multiplex PCR; TCRdb's copy has only in-frame clones and lacks some. This sample has about 36,000 clones, with approximately 69% found just once. A few counts support this clone. Its antigen is still unknown. The CDR3 covers 11 residues. Germline values: CDR1 SQVTM, CDR2 ANQGSEA. V was clipped by 7 bases and J by 10 bases, with 14 bases between them. The chain has TRBV29-1 and TRBJ2-1; a weak D match, TRBD1 (6 bases). What was sequenced was blood. The sequence was obtained from a person aged 55 to 75 with breast cancer. The CDR3 loop reads CSGVQGREQFF. The CDR3 DNA reads TGCAGCGGGGTACAGGGAAGGGAGCAGTTCTTC.